A single sample is the source of the 13 T cell receptor beta chains below, sequenced in a study of response to subunit inactivated influenza vaccine. TCRdb reprocessed the RT-PCR reads via MiXCR and lists one record per CDR3 protein. The table shows almost 250,000 distinct CDR3 sequences, with roughly an eighth occurring only once. The sample in question was non-naive T cells sorted from PBMCs, obtained around 15 days before vaccination. The origin of the receptors is a man in his fifties or sixties who received an inactivated influenza vaccine.

The chain carries TRBV7-2 and TRBJ2-3; 8 bases fit TRBD2. The CDR3 is made up of 15 amino acids. With 2 bases clipped from V and 2 bases from J, the junction kept 3 bases outside the gene matches. The germline V gene encodes CDR1 SGHTA and CDR2 FQGNSA. The CDR3 reads CASSLRAGDTDTQYF. In DNA form, the CDR3 reads TGTGCCAGCAGCTTAAGAGCGGGAGACACAGATACGCAGTATTTT. The variable domain in full, completed from reference TRBV7-2 and TRBJ2-3, reads GAGVSQSPSNKVTEKGKDVELRCDPISGHTALYWYRQSLGQGLEFLIYFQGNSAPDKSGLPSDRFSAERTGGSVSTLTIQRTQQEDSAVYLCASSLRAGDTDTQYFGPGTRLTVL.

The rearrangement links TRBV6-2 or TRBV6-3 to TRBJ2-7; D is unclear. V gave up 0 bases and J gave up 4 bases, with 10 bases separating them. The CDR3 is 14 amino acids. Germline assignment: CDR1 MNHEY and CDR2 SVGEGT. The CDR3 bases are TGTGCCAGCAGTTACTCGGCAGGAAATTACGAGCAGTACTTC. This codes for CASSYSAGNYEQYF.

As to this clonotype: This may arise from a read error, as a much more abundant clone is one base away. As DNA, the CDR3 is TGTGCCAGCAGTGACATTGGTGGCAGGGTCAACAATGAAGCTTTCTTT. Translating gives CASSDIGGRVNNEAFF. The chain recombines TRBV2 with TRBJ1-1; tentative D call: TRBD1 (5 bases). CDR1 is SNHLY, CDR2 FYNNEI, per germline. The CDR3 contains 16 residues.

This clonotype has more than one count but fewer than ten. The V and J genes are TRBV20-1 and TRBJ1-6; D uncertain. Germline assignment: CDR1 DFQATT and CDR2 SNEGSKA (reference sequence). CDR3 length: 15 amino acids. Trimming left V 0 bases short and J 7 bases short, with 13 bases between. The CDR3 DNA sequence: TGCAGTGCTAGAGATACGGGGAGGACCAATTCACCCCTCCACTTT. Protein sequence: CSARDTGRTNSPLHF.

V is TRBV7-2 and J is TRBJ2-1; 7 positions match TRBD1. V was clipped by 2 bases and J by 6 bases; unmatched bases: 7. Looked up from germline, CDR1 is SGHTA and CDR2 is FQGNSA. CDR3 length: 15 residues. The DNA for the CDR3 is TGTGCCAGCAGCTTACAACGACAGGGTAGCAATGAGCAGTTCTTC. This sequence encodes CASSLQRQGSNEQFF.

The chain uses TRBV27 and TRBJ1-5; no clear D gene. Trimming removed 7 bases from V and 4 bases from J, with 11 bases in between. The CDR3 has 13 amino acids. Germline CDR1 is MNHEY and CDR2 is SMNVEV (reference sequence). Written as DNA, the CDR3 is TGTGCCAGCACCGTGAACGGGAATCAGCCCCAGCATTTT. Its protein product is CASTVNGNQPQHF.

The rearrangement joins TRBV2 to TRBJ1-3, with D uncertain. V shed 4 bases and J shed 4 bases, with 14 bases lying between them. Per germline, CDR1 SNHLY and CDR2 FYNNEI. This CDR3 has 15 residues. The CDR3: CASSAHGGAGNTIYF. DNA of the CDR3: TGTGCCAGCAGTGCACATGGCGGAGCCGGAAACACCATATATTTT.

The V call is TRBV6-4, the J call TRBJ2-3; D call uncertain. The CDR3 consists of 16 residues. With 4 bases removed from V and 2 bases from J, the gap between germline ends came to 16 bases. The V gene's germline CDR1 is MRHNA and CDR2 SNTAGT. The CDR3 nucleotides read TGTGCCAGCAGTGCCGTTTCAGGCTCCCCCACAGATACGCAGTATTTT. This translates into CASSAVSGSPTDTQYF.

This chain joins TRBV15 and TRBJ2-3; 7 nucleotides align to TRBD2. Germline V gene lookup returns CDR1 LNHNV and CDR2 YYDKDF (reference sequence). With 4 bases clipped from V and 2 bases from J, the junction kept 21 bases outside the gene matches. The CDR3 totals 20 residues. CDR3 protein: CATSNRPGEGTFRYTDTQYF. The CDR3, as DNA: TGTGCCACCAGCAATCGACCGGGGGAGGGAACTTTCAGATACACAGATACGCAGTATTTT.

V and J are TRBV12-3 or TRBV12-4 and TRBJ2-1; a weak D match, TRBD2 (6 bases). CDR3 size: 15 residues. The V gene lost 5 bases and the J gene lost 4 bases, with 15 bases spanning the gap. Here the CDR3 DNA reads TGTGCCAGCAGTGCCCGGGACTCAACTTACAATGAGCAGTTCTTC. It codes for CASSARDSTYNEQFF.

With respect to this clonotype: Possible read error: a much larger clone is one base away. This sequence joins TRBV4-1 and TRBJ2-1, with D possibly being TRBD2 (6 bases). The germline gives CDR1 MGHRA, CDR2 YSYEKL. The CDR3 runs to 15 residues. CDR3 nucleotides: TGCGCCAGCGGCCAAGCACCCAGACTAGTTGATGAGCAGTTCTTC. It yields the protein CASGQAPRLVDEQFF.

The chain is built from TRBV20-1 and TRBJ2-6, with TRBD1 matching 9 bases. Losses at the gene ends were 0 bases for V and 0 bases for J; bases not matched to a gene: 12. The CDR3 is 20 amino acids. Germline V gene data show CDR1 as DFQATT and CDR2 as SNEGSKA (reference sequence). The CDR3 sequence: CSAREYRGQGTHSGANVLTF. The CDR3, as DNA: TGCAGTGCTAGAGAATACAGGGGGCAAGGGACCCACTCTGGGGCCAACGTCCTGACTTTC.

This clonotype was recorded a few times. The rearrangement joins TRBV18 to TRBJ2-3; D is perhaps TRBD1 (5 bases). The CDR3 consists of 15 residues. Germline values: CDR1 KGHSH, CDR2 LQKENI. The V gene lost 5 bases and the J gene lost 3 bases, with 15 bases spanning the gap. The CDR3 loop reads CASSDGANATDTQYF. The CDR3 DNA reads as TGTGCCAGCTCAGATGGGGCCAATGCTACAGATACGCAGTATTTT.